These 11 T cell receptor beta chains came from one sample sequenced in a study of cytomegalovirus exposure and HLA in healthy donors (TCRdb year 2017). Libraries came from the immunoSEQ multiplex PCR assay. TCRdb mirrors the immuneACCESS table, restricted to in-frame sequences. Some clones are absent from its copies; in checked studies, under half trace to an unresolved V gene, and the reason for the others is unknown. The sample table lists 90,000 to 150,000 clones, around 89% of them with a count of one. About 6% of the sample is held by the ten biggest clonotypes. The specimen was PBMCs. The origin of the receptors is a young woman in good health and CMV-seropositive.

The V call is TRBV5-6, the J call TRBJ2-2, with unresolved D. From germline, CDR1 is SGHDT and CDR2 YYEEEE. The length of the CDR3 is 14 residues. Trimming removed 0 bases at V and 3 bases at J, with 6 bases between. The CDR3 spells CASSLGQYTGELFF. The CDR3, as DNA: TGTGCCAGCAGCTTGGGGCAGTACACCGGGGAGCTGTTTTTT.

The chain joins TRBV5-1 to TRBJ1-6; 10 nucleotides align to TRBD1. V shed 4 bases, J shed 1 base, and the junction held 5 bases outside the gene matches. This CDR3 spans 17 amino acids. Germline V gives CDR1 SGHRS, CDR2 YFSETQ. CDR3 region: CASSEDRGHSYNSPLHF. The CDR3 nucleotides are TGCGCCAGCAGCGAAGACAGGGGGCATTCCTATAATTCACCCCTCCACTTT.

The chain joins TRBV2 to TRBJ2-1; 9 nucleotides match TRBD2. Germline V CDR1 and CDR2: SNHLY, FYNNEI. The CDR3 is made up of 15 amino acids. Trimming at V came to 6 bases and at J to 1 base, leaving 4 bases not matched to a gene. The CDR3 bases are TGTGCCAGCAGGATCCTAGCGGGGTCCTACAATGAGCAGTTCTTC. Its translation: CASRILAGSYNEQFF.

The table lists this clone with a few counts. This rearrangement joins TRBV5-4 to TRBJ1-1, with 8 bases lining up with TRBD1. The CDR3 has 13 amino acids. The germline gives CDR1 SGHNT, CDR2 YYREEE (reference sequence). V lost 4 bases and J lost 5; bases outside the gene matches: 4. The CDR3 DNA reads TGTGCCAGCAGCGTGGACAGGGAGACTGAAGCTTTCTTT. This sequence encodes CASSVDRETEAFF.

The V and J genes are TRBV6-5 and TRBJ1-1, with D maybe TRBD1 (6 bases). Trimming cost V 2 bases and J 1 base, with 8 bases left between them. The CDR3 extends over 14 amino acids. Germline CDR1 MNHEY, CDR2 SVGAGI. The CDR3 DNA reads TGTGCCAGCAGTTACGGCAGGGGGAACACTGAAGCTTTCTTT. It codes for CASSYGRGNTEAFF.

The chain is built from TRBV9 and TRBJ2-3, with D possibly TRBD2 on 6 matching bases. This CDR3 has 16 residues. V gave up 3 bases and J gave up 8 bases, with 22 bases separating them. CDR1 SGDLS and CDR2 YYNGEE come from the germline V gene. The CDR3 DNA follows: TGTGCCAGCAGCGGGGCGGAGGCGGAGGGCCCAGGTACGCAGTATTTT. Translating it yields CASSGAEAEGPGTQYF.

This clone has only a few counts. The chain's CDR3 is CASSYLQNSPLHF. The CDR3, as DNA: TGTGCCAGCAGTTACCTACAGAATTCACCCCTCCACTTT. The rearrangement joins TRBV6-5 to TRBJ1-6; D gene uncertain. V dropped 2 bases and J dropped 7 bases, with 6 bases sitting between them. Germline assignment: CDR1 MNHEY and CDR2 SVGAGI. This CDR3 has 13 residues.

This chain connects TRBV13 to TRBJ2-1; 10 nucleotides match TRBD1. Germline V gene lookup returns CDR1 PRHDT and CDR2 FYEKMQ (reference sequence). The V segment lost 5 bases and the J segment 2 bases; nucleotides outside the gene matches: 6. This CDR3 contains 16 residues. The CDR3 loop reads CASSNRDRGPYNEQFF. In DNA form, the CDR3 reads TGTGCCAGCAGCAACCGAGACAGGGGGCCCTACAATGAGCAGTTCTTC.

The gene calls are TRBV5-6 and TRBJ2-2, with D tentatively TRBD2 (6 bases). CDR1 and CDR2 from the germline V gene are SGHDT and YYEEEE. This CDR3 has 18 amino acids. V was trimmed by 1 base and J by 1 base, leaving 17 bases between them. The CDR3 region has the DNA TGTGCCAGCAGCTTGTTGGGTGGGGGACTCGAGAACACCGGGGAGCTGTTTTTT. Translation: CASSLLGGGLENTGELFF.

V gene TRBV18 combines with J gene TRBJ1-4; a weak D match, TRBD1 (5 bases). The germline V gene has CDR1 KGHSH and CDR2 LQKENI. V shed 3 bases and J shed 8 bases, with 13 bases lying between them. The CDR3 covers 14 residues. Written as DNA, the CDR3 is TGTGCCAGCTCACCCCGAAGGGGTAACGAAAAACTGTTTTTT. Translated: CASSPRRGNEKLFF. Variable domain in full (rest from reference TRBV18 and TRBJ1-4): NAGVMQNPRHLVRRRGQEARLRCSPMKGHSHVYWYRQLPEEGLKFMVYLQKENIIDESGMPKERFSAEFPKEGPSILRIQQVVRGDSAAYFCASSPRRGNEKLFFGSGTQLSVL.

This chain joins TRBV7-9 and TRBJ2-1, with 8 bases identical to TRBD1. Per the germline V gene, CDR1 is SEHNR and CDR2 is FQNEAQ (reference sequence). The CDR3 has 14 amino acids. Unmatched junction bases numbered 3, after V lost 2 bases and J lost 6 bases. CDR3: CASSLSTGGNEQFF. The CDR3 coding sequence is TGTGCCAGCAGCTTATCAACAGGGGGCAATGAGCAGTTCTTC.